This T cell receptor beta chain appears in the sequencing data of a study of CD8+ T cells in alopecia areata. Study context: Those treated were given oral tofacitinib at 5 to 10 mg twice daily. Study-level findings and limits: Although TCR sharing was seen in mice, sharing across patients was less clear, possibly for HLA-related reasons.

On this clone itself: Antigen: not known.

cDNA prepared by RNA extraction and subsequent reverse transcription served as the template for sequencing. The table came from immunoSEQ multiplex PCR; TCRdb's copy has only in-frame clones and leaves some out. The data hold 130,000 to 150,000 clones, with around 49% observed a single time. This CDR3 has 13 residues. Germline V gene sequence: CDR1 MNHEY, CDR2 SMNVEV (reference sequence). Trimming took off 4 bases at V and 11 bases at J, with 17 bases between the two ends. This specimen consisted of CD4+ T cells sorted from blood, obtained at week 0. This clonotype was obtained from a human donor with alopecia areata. The rearrangement uses TRBV27 and TRBJ1-2, with a possible D match to TRBD1 (6 bases). The CDR3 sequence: CASSWVGRGEYTF. CDR3 in DNA: TGTGCCAGCAGTTGGGTGGGCAGGGGCGAATACACCTTC.